This T cell receptor (beta chain) appears in the sequencing data of a study of regulatory T cells in long-lasting Graves disease. Comment on this clonotype: No antigen is known for it.

The CDR3 consists of 17 residues. Germline-derived CDR1 and CDR2 are MDHEN and SYDVKM. Trimming took 2 bases from V and 3 from J; bases not matched to a gene: 9. The time point is: newly diagnosed GD, antithyroid drugs for less than 3 months. Extracted RNA from PBMCs served as the source of the TCR library. General study findings and limits: TRBV28, TRBJ1-2 and TRBJ2-5 emerged as the favored segments in persistent disease. The study examined only peripheral blood, not thyroid tissue.

Library construction for TCR beta used iRepertoire HTBI primers and Arm-PCR of CDR3 regions. TCRdb analysed the multiplex PCR reads with MiXCR anew, one entry per CDR3 protein. This sample yields around 420,000 distinct CDR3 sequences, of which 15% are seen a single time; approximately 7.6% belongs to the top ten. These data were also filed under a second study, of T cells in Graves' hyperthyroidism and ophthalmopathy. That paper states: Most clonotypes expanded in thyroid above 0.001 were likewise present in blood.

The source of this sequence is a woman aged 40-49 years with Graves disease. The chain has TRBV28 and TRBJ2-1; TRBD2 agrees at 8 bases. Sequencing used peripheral blood mononuclear cells (PBMCs), obtained at new diagnosis, from a patient treated with antithyroid drugs. CDR3 sequence reads: CASSLEGTSGLYNEQFF. CDR3 coding DNA: TGTGCCAGCAGTTTAGAGGGAACTAGCGGTCTCTACAATGAGCAGTTCTTC.